The clone carrying this T cell receptor beta chain has more than one count but fewer than ten. Its target is unknown. These data belong to a study of identical twins. The study, taken as a whole, reports: Twin pairs' shared out-of-frame alpha sequences were enriched in low generation probability. Researchers reported weaker excess twin sharing in beta out-of-frame sequences.

TCRdb re-called the 5' RACE reads with MiXCR, one entry per CDR3 protein. The data contain some 790,000 distinct CDR3 sequences, roughly 18% of them singletons. Germline loops: CDR1 MRHNA, CDR2 SNTAGT. The germline V and J ends were trimmed by 5 bases and 3 bases, with 10 bases remaining between them. This CDR3 has 13 residues. In addition, the sample was reused for a study of T cells expressing NK-cell markers. Per that study: No clear determination of HCMV specificity was made for expanded NKG2C+ T cell clones.

The V and J genes are TRBV6-4 and TRBJ2-5, with TRBD1 as a possible D gene (6 bases). The TCR comes from a young woman in good health. The source material was PBMCs. The CDR3 DNA reads TGTGCCAGCAGTCGACAGGCTGAAGAGACCCAGTACTTC. Translation: CASSRQAEETQYF.